The source of this T cell receptor beta chain is a study of T cells in localized non-small cell lung cancer. Method: immunoSEQ multiplex PCR; TCRdb's copy keeps in-frame clones and lacks some. This table has about 62,000 clones, roughly 76% appearing once. Germline V gives CDR1 KGHSH, CDR2 LQKENI. V was trimmed by 2 bases and J by 7 bases, leaving 18 bases between them. The CDR3 contains 16 residues. Study outcomes and limitations: Heterogeneity is still possible, as just one tumor region was sequenced. It was uninvolved adjacent lung that showed the highest T cell clonality, exceeding tumor. Density of T cells in blood, when higher, went with longer overall survival.

About this clone itself: Its antigen remains unidentified.

The receptor was derived from a man aged 40 to 75 with stage II lung adenocarcinoma. This chain links TRBV18 with TRBJ1-5; D is possibly TRBD1 (5 bases). Sample: PBMCs, taken before any cancer treatment. In DNA form, the CDR3 reads TGTGCCAGCTCACCATCGGCGGTGAGGGGCGGGCAGCCCCAGCATTTT. Translation: CASSPSAVRGGQPQHF.